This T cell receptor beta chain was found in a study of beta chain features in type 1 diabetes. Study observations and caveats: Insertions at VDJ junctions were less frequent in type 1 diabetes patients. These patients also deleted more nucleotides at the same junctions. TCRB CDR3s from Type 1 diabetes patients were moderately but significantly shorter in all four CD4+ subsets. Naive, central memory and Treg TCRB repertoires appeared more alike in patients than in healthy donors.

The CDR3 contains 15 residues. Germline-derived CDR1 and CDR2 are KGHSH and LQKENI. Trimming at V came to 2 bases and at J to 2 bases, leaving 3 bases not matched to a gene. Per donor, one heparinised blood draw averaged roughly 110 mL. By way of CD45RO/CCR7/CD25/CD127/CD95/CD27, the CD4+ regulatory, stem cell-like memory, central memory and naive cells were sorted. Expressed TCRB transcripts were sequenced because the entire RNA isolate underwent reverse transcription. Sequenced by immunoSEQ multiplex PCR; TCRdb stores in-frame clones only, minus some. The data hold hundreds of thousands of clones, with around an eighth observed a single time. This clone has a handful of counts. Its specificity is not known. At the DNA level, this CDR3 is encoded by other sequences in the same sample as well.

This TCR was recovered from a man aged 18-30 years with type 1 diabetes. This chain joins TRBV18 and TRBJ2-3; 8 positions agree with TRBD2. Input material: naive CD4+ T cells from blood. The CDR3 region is CASSPVAGSTDTQYF. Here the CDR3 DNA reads TGTGCCAGCTCACCAGTAGCGGGGTCCACAGATACGCAGTATTTT.